The clone carrying this T cell receptor beta chain was recorded a few times. The length of the CDR3 is 12 residues. The V gene lost 3 bases and the J gene lost 4 bases, with 2 bases spanning the gap. Germline V CDR1 and CDR2: KGHDR, SFDVKD. This record comes from a study of CD8 T cells in Susac syndrome. The authors reverse transcribed roughly 0.5 to 1 ug RNA with random hexamers. TCR beta CDR3 was amplified by immunoSEQ multiplex PCR. This amplification extended across 54 Vbeta and 13 Jbeta segments. One entry per CDR3 protein results from TCRdb running MiXCR on the immunoSEQ multiplex PCR reads. Of about 440,000 distinct CDR3 sequences listed, about 85% are singletons.

The TCR sequence derives from a human donor with multiple sclerosis. The sample taken for sequencing was CD8+ T cells from PBMCs. The chain joins TRBV24-1 to TRBJ2-2; D is ambiguous. The CDR3 DNA reads as TGTGCCACCAGTGATCCCACCGGGGAGCTGTTTTTT. Translation gives CATSDPTGELFF.